The 32 T cell receptor beta chains presented below share a single source sample, sequenced in a study of T cell responses to AZD1222 COVID-19 vaccine. TCRdb keeps only in-frame clones here, not all; method: immunoSEQ multiplex PCR. In the table there are about 140,000 clones, nearly 95% of which are singletons. Here the sequenced sample was peripheral blood, taken 28 days after the second AZD1222 dose. The origin of the receptors is an adult who received the AZD1222 COVID-19 vaccine.

The chain couples TRBV4-3 to TRBJ1-4; 10 nucleotides agree with TRBD1. Germline CDR1 is LGHNA and CDR2 is YSLEER. CDR3 size: 14 residues. With V trimmed by 6 bases and J by 6 bases, 4 bases remained unmatched. Here the CDR3 DNA reads TGCGCCAGCAGAGCCGGGACAGGGGATGAAAAACTGTTTTTT. It translates to CASRAGTGDEKLFF.

V and J are TRBV9 and TRBJ1-5, with D possibly matching TRBD1 (5 bases). The CDR3 sequence is 17 residues long. Germline V gives CDR1 SGDLS, CDR2 YYNGEE. Deletions cut 3 bases from V and 2 bases from J, with 18 bases between. The CDR3 sequence is CASSASDSSGGNQPQHF. The CDR3 bases are TGTGCCAGCAGCGCATCAGACAGTTCCGGAGGCAATCAGCCCCAGCATTTT.

The chain's CDR3 is CASSYLRTGKFGEQYF. The CDR3 region has the DNA TGTGCCAGCAGTTACCTTCGGACGGGGAAATTTGGTGAGCAGTACTTC. V gene TRBV6-6 combines with J gene TRBJ2-7; D is possibly TRBD2 (5 bases). Germline assignment: CDR1 MNHNY and CDR2 SVGAGI (reference sequence). V was clipped by 2 bases and J by 7 bases, with 21 bases between them. This CDR3 region has 16 residues.

CDR3 in DNA: TGTGCCAGCAGCCGCAGGGGGTCCACTGAAGCTTTCTTT. This encodes CASSRRGSTEAFF. The chain has TRBV3-1 (or the pseudogene TRBV3-2) and TRBJ1-1, with 7 positions matching TRBD1. The V and J ends lost 4 bases and 4 bases, in that order; junction bases with no gene match: 3. CDR1 and CDR2 (germline): LGHDT, YNNKEL (reference sequence). CDR3 length: 13 residues.

The DNA for the CDR3 is TGTGCCTGGAGTGCCGGACAGTTCGATCAGCCCCAGCATTTT. This codes for CAWSAGQFDQPQHF. J is TRBJ1-5 and V is TRBV30; D is possibly TRBD1 (6 bases). V lost 1 base and J 5 bases, leaving 12 bases between the germline ends. Germline V gene sequence: CDR1 GTSNPN, CDR2 SVGIG (reference sequence). This CDR3 has 14 residues.

The genes are TRBV19 and TRBJ1-4; D is undetermined. The CDR3 consists of 15 residues. The germline V gene has CDR1 LNHDA and CDR2 SQIVND (reference sequence). Trimming removed 7 bases from V and 0 bases from J, with 12 bases in between. DNA for the CDR3: TGTGCCAGTAACAGAGGGCGCACAACTAATGAAAAACTGTTTTTT. Translating gives CASNRGRTTNEKLFF. Full variable domain (rest looked up from reference TRBV19 and TRBJ1-4): DGGITQSPKYLFRKEGQNVTLSCEQNLNHDAMYWYRQDPGQGLRLIYYSQIVNDFQKGDIAEGYSVSREKKESFPLTVTSAQKNPTAFYLCASNRGRTTNEKLFFGSGTQLSVL.

The chain has TRBV6-5 and TRBJ2-5; 9 bases align to TRBD2. CDR1 MNHEY and CDR2 SVGAGI come from the germline V gene. Trimming at V came to 10 bases and at J to 5 bases, leaving 14 bases not matched to a gene. CDR3 length equals 15 residues. Written as DNA, the CDR3 is TGTGCCACCAGAGGTATTAGCGGGAGTAGGGAGACCCAGTACTTC. It encodes CATRGISGSRETQYF.

This chain connects TRBV7-3 to TRBJ2-5; 11 nucleotides match TRBD2. CDR1 and CDR2 from the germline V gene are SGHTA and FQGTGA. V was clipped by 4 bases and J by 2 bases; unmatched bases: 9. CDR3 length: 17 residues. The DNA of the CDR3 is TGTGCCAGCAGCTCCCCCTCTAGCGGGAGGCTACAAGAGACCCAGTACTTC. It is translated as CASSSPSSGRLQETQYF. The complete variable domain, with remaining parts taken from reference TRBV7-3 and TRBJ2-5, reads GAGVSQTPSNKVTEKGKYVELRCDPISGHTALYWYRQSLGQGPEFLIYFQGTGAADDSGLPNDRFFAVRPEGSVSTLKIQRTERGDSAVYLCASSSPSSGRLQETQYFGPGTRLLVL.

The chain combines TRBV5-8 with TRBJ1-1; D not certain. V gave up 4 bases and J gave up 1 base, with 17 bases separating them. The CDR3 loop spans 16 amino acids. Germline CDR1 is SGHTS and CDR2 is YDEGEE. This CDR3 reads CASSLSVGPPNTEAFF. The CDR3, as DNA: TGTGCCAGCAGCCTCTCCGTCGGACCGCCGAACACTGAAGCTTTCTTT.

The V and J genes are TRBV20-1 and TRBJ2-7; D unclear. V lost 4 bases and J lost 3, with 7 bases in between. The CDR3 is made up of 11 amino acids. The germline CDR1 and CDR2 sequences are DFQATT and SNEGSKA (reference sequence). The CDR3: CSANLVYEQYF. Written as DNA, the CDR3 is TGCAGTGCTAATTTGGTCTACGAGCAGTACTTC.

The rearrangement uses TRBV30 and TRBJ2-3, with TRBD2 matching over 9 bases. The V gene end was trimmed by 2 bases and the J gene end by 5 bases; junction bases not matched to a gene: 11. CDR3 length equals 16 residues. Germline V CDR1 and CDR2: GTSNPN, SVGIG (reference sequence). The CDR3 DNA follows: TGTGCCTGGAGTCCAAAGGGTGTAGCGGGAGTAGATACGCAGTATTTT. Translated: CAWSPKGVAGVDTQYF.

DNA of the CDR3: TGCGCCAGCAGCCAAGTTCCCGGGACAGGCCACGGGGAGCTGTTTTTT. This translates into CASSQVPGTGHGELFF. This sequence joins TRBV4-1 and TRBJ2-2, with 8 bases aligning to TRBD1. The CDR3 covers 16 residues. V lost 1 base and J lost 7; bases outside the gene matches: 8. The germline V gene has CDR1 MGHRA and CDR2 YSYEKL.

V is TRBV9 and J is TRBJ1-6; weak D call: TRBD1 (5 bases). CDR3 size: 17 residues. The ends were cut back, 1 base at V and 0 bases at J, with 11 bases in the middle. Germline CDR1 is SGDLS and CDR2 is YYNGEE. For the CDR3, the DNA is TGTGCCAGCAGCGTAAGGGGATACAGCTCCTATAATTCACCCCTCCACTTT. Its protein is CASSVRGYSSYNSPLHF.

The chain has TRBV30 and TRBJ2-4; possibly TRBD2 for D (5 bases). Germline loops: CDR1 GTSNPN, CDR2 SVGIG (reference sequence). V was pared by 4 bases and J by 10 bases, with 11 bases between. There are 11 residues in the CDR3. The CDR3 here is CAWTGGGIQYF. DNA of the CDR3: TGTGCCTGGACAGGCGGAGGTATTCAGTACTTC.

The chain recombines TRBV27 with TRBJ2-3; a weak D match, TRBD2 (5 bases). Trimming removed 7 bases at V and 0 bases at J, with 14 bases between. The CDR3 runs 15 residues. The germline gives CDR1 MNHEY, CDR2 SMNVEV (reference sequence). This CDR3 reads CASNRPGFSTDTQYF. CDR3 DNA sequence: TGTGCCAGCAATCGACCGGGGTTTAGCACAGATACGCAGTATTTT.

This rearrangement joins TRBV19 to TRBJ1-4; 8 bases are a match to TRBD1. CDR3 length equals 14 residues. Per the germline V gene, CDR1 is LNHDA and CDR2 is SQIVND (reference sequence). V shed 6 bases and J 5 bases; nucleotides not matched to a gene: 5. CDR3 sequence: CASSMTGVNEKLFF. CDR3 bases: TGTGCCAGTAGCATGACAGGGGTAAATGAAAAACTGTTTTTT.

To note about this clone: Other nucleotide sequences from this sample produce the same CDR3. The V and J genes are TRBV28 and TRBJ1-5; no definite D call. Per the germline V gene, CDR1 is MDHEN and CDR2 is SYDVKM. CDR3 length: 14 amino acids. V lost 3 bases and J 1 base, leaving 7 bases between the germline ends. The CDR3, as DNA: TGTGCCAGCAGTTTTTTGGGGAGCAATCAGCCCCAGCATTTT. Protein: CASSFLGSNQPQHF.

The chain joins TRBV7-2 to TRBJ2-7; 12 bases agree with TRBD2. In germline, CDR1 is SGHTA, CDR2 FQGNSA. This CDR3 is 15 amino acids long. V lost 3 bases to trimming and J lost 4 bases; unmatched junction nucleotides: 4. The CDR3 DNA sequence: TGTGCCAGCAGCTTTCTAGCGGGAGGGCCGTACGAGCAGTACTTC. Translated, it gives CASSFLAGGPYEQYF.

This chain joins TRBV7-9 and TRBJ1-3; D is unclear. Germline V CDR1 and CDR2: SEHNR, FQNEAQ (reference sequence). This CDR3 has 13 amino acids. The V end lost 4 bases, the J end lost 0 bases, and 4 bases lay between the germline ends. CDR3 sequence reads: CASSSVSGNTIYF. The CDR3 DNA is TGTGCCAGCAGCTCCGTCTCTGGAAACACCATATATTTT.

This sequence joins TRBV6-5 and TRBJ1-6, with D possibly TRBD1 on 6 matching bases. Trimming removed 0 bases at V and 9 bases at J, with 12 bases between. Germline loops: CDR1 MNHEY, CDR2 SVGAGI. CDR3 length: 15 amino acids. CDR3 sequence: CASSYSDSWGSPLHF. The CDR3 DNA sequence: TGTGCCAGCAGTTACTCGGACAGCTGGGGTTCACCCCTCCACTTT.

V usage is TRBV14 and J usage is TRBJ2-1, with no clear D. With 0 bases removed from V and 9 bases from J, the gap between germline ends came to 9 bases. This CDR3 contains 13 residues. In germline, CDR1 is SGHDN, CDR2 FVKESK. The CDR3 DNA sequence: TGTGCCAGCAGCCAAGATTTTGGTAGTGAGCAGTTCTTC. The encoded protein is CASSQDFGSEQFF.

The V call is TRBV27, the J call TRBJ1-2; 12 nucleotides match TRBD1. The ends lost 4 bases at V and 0 bases at J; junction bases unmatched: 15. Germline CDR1 and CDR2: MNHEY and SMNVEV (reference sequence). This CDR3 comprises 20 residues. CDR3 coding DNA: TGTGCCAGCAGTTCTCGACGTCCCGGGACAGGGGGCGAAACTAACTATGGCTACACCTTC. It is translated as CASSSRRPGTGGETNYGYTF.

The chain couples TRBV28 to TRBJ2-1; 11 bases map to TRBD2. The CDR3 runs 18 residues. V lost 3 bases, J lost 0 bases, and 7 bases stayed unmatched. Germline V lookup: CDR1 MDHEN, CDR2 SYDVKM. CDR3 residues: CASSFELAGESSYNEQFF. As DNA, the CDR3 is TGTGCCAGCAGTTTCGAACTAGCGGGAGAGAGCTCCTACAATGAGCAGTTCTTC.

This clone appeared a single time. This sequence joins TRBV29-1 and TRBJ2-3; 9 bases line up with TRBD2. The CDR3 covers 16 residues. With 3 bases clipped from V and 2 bases from J, the junction kept 9 bases outside the gene matches. Germline V gene data show CDR1 as SQVTM and CDR2 as ANQGSEA. In DNA form, the CDR3 reads TGCAGCGTTGATGAAGAGCGGGAGGTTCCCACAGATACGCAGTATTTT. Translated: CSVDEEREVPTDTQYF.

V is TRBV7-9 and J is TRBJ1-2; unclear D gene. CDR1 is SEHNR, CDR2 FQNEAQ, per germline (reference sequence). The CDR3 extends over 10 amino acids. Trimming stripped 2 bases from V and 5 bases from J, with 0 bases between. This chain's CDR3 is CASSLYGYTF. For the CDR3, the DNA is TGTGCCAGCAGCTTATATGGCTACACCTTC.

The rearrangement joins TRBV9 to TRBJ1-4; the D gene is possibly TRBD1 (6 bases). Trimming took 3 bases from V and 7 from J, leaving 13 bases between them. Germline V lookup: CDR1 SGDLS, CDR2 YYNGEE. This CDR3 region has 14 residues. The CDR3 nucleotides read TGTGCCAGCAGCGCCGGGACACGGCCTGAAAAACTGTTTTTT. Encoded protein: CASSAGTRPEKLFF.

Concerning this clone itself: Because it lacks the conserved phenylalanine or tryptophan at the end, this CDR3 is likely a read error. The limits of the CDR3 on the DNA are not certain, so only TCRdb's listed CDR3 is given. V is TRBV7-8 and J is TRBJ1-2. Including both end residues, the CDR3 is 12 amino acids long. The germline V gene has CDR1 SGHVS and CDR2 FQNEAQ. This chain's CDR3 is CASSAFDRDGIL.

The gene calls are TRBV9 and TRBJ1-1; TRBD1 aligns across 7 bases. Per germline, CDR1 SGDLS and CDR2 YYNGEE. CDR3 length: 15 residues. V gave up 4 bases and J gave up 0 bases; unmatched junction bases: 6. For the CDR3, the DNA is TGTGCCAGCAGCCCCCGGACAGGACTGAACACTGAAGCTTTCTTT. This translates into CASSPRTGLNTEAFF.

The chain couples TRBV28 to TRBJ2-1; 11 positions match TRBD2. The junction had 16 bases not matched to a gene; V was cut back by 4 bases and J by 8 bases. The CDR3 contains 18 residues. Germline V gene lookup returns CDR1 MDHEN and CDR2 SYDVKM. The CDR3 DNA sequence: TGTGCCAGCAGTTACAAGAGAGGGACTAGCGGACCTGAAGATGAGCAGTTCTTC. This translates into CASSYKRGTSGPEDEQFF.

The chain recombines TRBV6-2 or TRBV6-3 with TRBJ2-2, with D uncertain. The CDR3 extends over 14 amino acids. Trimming took 6 bases from V and 6 from J, leaving 14 bases between them. Per germline, CDR1 MNHEY and CDR2 SVGEGT. CDR3 sequence: CASSPIGFSGELFF. In DNA, the CDR3 is TGTGCCAGCAGCCCAATCGGGTTTTCCGGGGAGCTGTTTTTT.

This clone was counted a few times. The identical CDR3 is also encoded by other nucleotide sequences in the sample. This chain joins TRBV5-1 and TRBJ2-1; D is ambiguous. CDR3 length equals 13 residues. Deletions cut 2 bases from V and 3 bases from J, with 6 bases between. The germline gives CDR1 SGHRS, CDR2 YFSETQ. CDR3 bases: TGCGCCAGCAGCTTAGGCGACTACAATGAGCAGTTCTTC. Residues: CASSLGDYNEQFF.

Note on this clone: Germline and junction disagree at one end, which may indicate a read error. The rearrangement joins TRBV7-7 to TRBJ2-1; 12 bases are a match to TRBD2. Germline assignment: CDR1 SSHAT and CDR2 FNYEAQ (reference sequence). There are 15 residues in the CDR3. CDR3 residues: CASSLGTSGYNEQFF. The CDR3 nucleotides read TGTGCTAGCAGCTTAGGGACTAGCGGGTACAATGAGCAGTTCTTC.